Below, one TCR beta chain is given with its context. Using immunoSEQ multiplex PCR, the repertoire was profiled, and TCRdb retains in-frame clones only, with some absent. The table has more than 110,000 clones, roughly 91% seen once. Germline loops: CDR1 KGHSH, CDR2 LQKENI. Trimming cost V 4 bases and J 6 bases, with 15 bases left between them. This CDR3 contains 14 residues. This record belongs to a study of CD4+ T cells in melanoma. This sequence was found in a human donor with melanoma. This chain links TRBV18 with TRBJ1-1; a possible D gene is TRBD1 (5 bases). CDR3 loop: CASSLARDGAEAFF. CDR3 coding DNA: TGTGCCAGCTCACTCGCCAGGGACGGGGCTGAAGCTTTCTTT.